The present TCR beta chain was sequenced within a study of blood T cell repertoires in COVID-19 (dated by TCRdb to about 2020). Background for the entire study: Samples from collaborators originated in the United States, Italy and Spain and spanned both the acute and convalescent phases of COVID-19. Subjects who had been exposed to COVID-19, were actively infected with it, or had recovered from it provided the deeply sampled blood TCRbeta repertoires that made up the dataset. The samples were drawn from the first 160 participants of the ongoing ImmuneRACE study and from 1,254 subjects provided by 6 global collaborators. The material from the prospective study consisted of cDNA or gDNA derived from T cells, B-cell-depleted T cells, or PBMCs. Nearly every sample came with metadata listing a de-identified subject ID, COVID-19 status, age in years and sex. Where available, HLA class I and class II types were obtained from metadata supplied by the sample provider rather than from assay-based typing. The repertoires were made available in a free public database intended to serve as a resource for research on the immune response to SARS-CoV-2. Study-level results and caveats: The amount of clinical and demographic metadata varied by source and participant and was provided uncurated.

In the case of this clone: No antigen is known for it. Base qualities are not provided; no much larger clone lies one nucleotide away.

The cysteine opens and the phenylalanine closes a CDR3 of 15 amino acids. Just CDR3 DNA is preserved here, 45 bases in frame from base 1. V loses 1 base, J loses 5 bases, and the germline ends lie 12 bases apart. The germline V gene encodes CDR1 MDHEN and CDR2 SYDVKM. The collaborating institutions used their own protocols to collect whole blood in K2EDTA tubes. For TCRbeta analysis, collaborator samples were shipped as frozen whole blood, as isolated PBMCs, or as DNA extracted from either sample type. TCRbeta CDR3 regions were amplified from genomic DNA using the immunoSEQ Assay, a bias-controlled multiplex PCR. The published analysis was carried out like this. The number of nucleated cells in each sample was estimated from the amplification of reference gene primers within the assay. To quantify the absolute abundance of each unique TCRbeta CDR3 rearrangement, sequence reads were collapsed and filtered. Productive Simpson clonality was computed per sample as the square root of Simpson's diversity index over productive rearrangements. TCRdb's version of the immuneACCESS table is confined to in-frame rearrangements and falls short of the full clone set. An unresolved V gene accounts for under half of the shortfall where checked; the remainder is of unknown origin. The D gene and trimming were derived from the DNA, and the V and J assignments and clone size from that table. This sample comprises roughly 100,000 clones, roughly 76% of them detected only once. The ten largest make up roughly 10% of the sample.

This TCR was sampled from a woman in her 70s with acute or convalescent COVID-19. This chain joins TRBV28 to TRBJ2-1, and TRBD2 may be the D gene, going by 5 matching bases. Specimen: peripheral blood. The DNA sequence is TGTGCCAGCAGTTTATACGGGAACCCTAACAATGAGCAGTTCTTC. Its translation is CASSLYGNPNNEQFF.